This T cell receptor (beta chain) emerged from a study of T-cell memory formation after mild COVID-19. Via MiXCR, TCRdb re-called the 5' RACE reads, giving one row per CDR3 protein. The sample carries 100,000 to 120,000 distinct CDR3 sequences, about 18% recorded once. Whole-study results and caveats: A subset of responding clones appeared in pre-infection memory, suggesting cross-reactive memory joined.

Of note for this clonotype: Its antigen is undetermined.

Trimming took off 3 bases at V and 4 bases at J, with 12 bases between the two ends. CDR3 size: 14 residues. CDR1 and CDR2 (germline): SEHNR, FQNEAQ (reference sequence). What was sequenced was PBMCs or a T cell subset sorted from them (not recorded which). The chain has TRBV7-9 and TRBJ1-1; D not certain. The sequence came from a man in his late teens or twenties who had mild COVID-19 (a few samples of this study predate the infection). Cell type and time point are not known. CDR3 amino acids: CASSFGEGSTEAFF. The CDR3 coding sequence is TGTGCCAGCAGCTTCGGGGAGGGATCCACTGAAGCTTTCTTT. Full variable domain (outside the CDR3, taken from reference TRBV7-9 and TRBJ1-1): DTGVSQNPRHKITKRGQNVTFRCDPISEHNRLYWYRQTLGQGPEFLTYFQNEAQLEKSRLLSDRFSAERPKGSFSTLEIQRTEQGDSAMYLCASSFGEGSTEAFFGQGTRLTVV.